This T cell receptor (beta chain) was captured by sequencing in a study of cytomegalovirus exposure and HLA in healthy donors. Whole-study results and caveats: Cytomegalovirus-associated status was assigned to some 160 TCR beta chains. Reportedly, cytomegalovirus status was diagnosed with high sensitivity and specificity. First-cohort TCR clusters tended to co-occur in the 95 to 150 validation repertoires, a later analysis found.

The V gene's germline CDR1 is SGHRS and CDR2 YFSETQ. V shed 2 bases and J shed 2 bases, with 8 bases lying between them. CDR3 size: 13 residues. Donors came from a validation cohort of fewer than 150 subjects, distinct from the first 666-subject cohort. This clone was observed a few times. The antigen remains undetermined. Repertoires were generated with immunoSEQ multiplex PCR, while TCRdb's copy carries only in-frame clones and drops some. The sample contains more than 150,000 clones, roughly 84% of which appear only once. The TCR sequence derives from a woman younger than 35 in good health and CMV-seropositive. Sequencing was carried out using PBMCs. The rearrangement links TRBV5-1 to TRBJ2-7; no clear D. CDR3 sequence reads: CASSFYGAYEQYF. The CDR3 DNA reads as TGCGCCAGCAGCTTTTATGGAGCCTACGAGCAGTACTTC. Variable domain in full (rest from reference TRBV5-1 and TRBJ2-7): KAGVTQTPRYLIKTRGQQVTLSCSPISGHRSVSWYQQTPGQGLQFLFEYFSETQRNKGNFPGRFSGRQFSNSRSEMNVSTLELGDSALYLCASSFYGAYEQYFGPGTRLTVT.